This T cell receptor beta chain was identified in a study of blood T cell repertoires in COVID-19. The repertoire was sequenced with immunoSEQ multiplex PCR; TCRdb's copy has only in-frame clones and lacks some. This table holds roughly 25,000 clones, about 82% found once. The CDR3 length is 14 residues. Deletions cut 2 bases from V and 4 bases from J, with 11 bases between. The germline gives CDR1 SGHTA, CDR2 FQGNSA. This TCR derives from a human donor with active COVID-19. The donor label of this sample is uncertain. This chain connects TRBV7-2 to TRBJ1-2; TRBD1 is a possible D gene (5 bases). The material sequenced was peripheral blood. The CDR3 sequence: CASSLNQGSYGYTF. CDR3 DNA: TGTGCCAGCAGCTTAAACCAGGGAAGCTATGGCTACACCTTC.